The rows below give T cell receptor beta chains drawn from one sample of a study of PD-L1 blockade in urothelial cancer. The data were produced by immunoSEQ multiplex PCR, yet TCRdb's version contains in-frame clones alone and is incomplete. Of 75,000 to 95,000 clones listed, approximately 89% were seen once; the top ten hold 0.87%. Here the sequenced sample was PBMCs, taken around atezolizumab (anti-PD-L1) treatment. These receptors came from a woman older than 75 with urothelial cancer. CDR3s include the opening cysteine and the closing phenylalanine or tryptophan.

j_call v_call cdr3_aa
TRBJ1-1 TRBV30 CAWTLDSTVTEAFF
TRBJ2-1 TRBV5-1 CASSLAGLAGVYNEQFF
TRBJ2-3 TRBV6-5 CASSYVPSGPTDTQYF
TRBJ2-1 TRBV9 CASSVDAGYSYNEQFF
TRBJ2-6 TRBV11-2 CASSSGLVTSGANVLTF
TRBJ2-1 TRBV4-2 CASSQGPGTSGYNEQFF
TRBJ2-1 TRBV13 CASSRGGLASPGVMYEQFF
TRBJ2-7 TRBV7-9 CASSLLSGILYEQYF
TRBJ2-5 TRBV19 CASSDRGLETQYF
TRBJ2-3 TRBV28 CASSLGGQGIDTQYF
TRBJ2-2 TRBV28 CASSFWAANTGELFF
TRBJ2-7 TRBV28 CASSVSYEQYF
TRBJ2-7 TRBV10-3 CAIRGGTSGSGGEQYF
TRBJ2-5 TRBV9 CASSVESTGRETQYF
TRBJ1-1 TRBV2 CASSTGRNTEAFF
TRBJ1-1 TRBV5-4 CASSFPPNTEAFF
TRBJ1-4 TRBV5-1 CASSLGPGGDEKLFF
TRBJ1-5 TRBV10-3 CAISDSGQGALANQPQHF
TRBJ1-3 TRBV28 CASSFVDISGNTIYF
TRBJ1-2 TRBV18 CASSLKQGPNYGYTF
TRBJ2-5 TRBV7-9 CASSLGGGRETQYF
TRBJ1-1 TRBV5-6 CASSAGTGRAAFF
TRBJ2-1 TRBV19 CASRYVNEQFF
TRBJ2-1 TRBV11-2 CASSFPTSADYNEQFF
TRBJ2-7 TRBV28 CASSPWPRDRGVSEQYF
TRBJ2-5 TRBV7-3 CASSLGRNRYQETQYF
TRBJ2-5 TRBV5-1 CASSFGGTRIQETQYF
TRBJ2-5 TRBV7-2 CASSTRGETQYF
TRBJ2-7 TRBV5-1 CASSLAALPSPYEQYF
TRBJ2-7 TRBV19 CASSSTGSYEQYF
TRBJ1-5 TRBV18 CASSPGWNQPQHF
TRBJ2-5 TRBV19 CASSNTLQETQYF
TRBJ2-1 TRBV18 CASSPVSGSSDEQFF
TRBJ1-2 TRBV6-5 CASSPSGSGYTF
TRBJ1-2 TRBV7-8 CASSRDRAEGYTF
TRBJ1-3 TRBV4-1 CASSHRTGTGNTIYF
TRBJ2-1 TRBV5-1 CASSPESGNKNEQFF
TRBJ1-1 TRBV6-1 CASTLDRVGAFF
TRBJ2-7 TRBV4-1 CASSQETGGASYEQYF
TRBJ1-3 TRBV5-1 CASSSGPSDSGNTIYF
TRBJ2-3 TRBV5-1 CASSLTHGPRGTDTQYF
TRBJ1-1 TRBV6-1 CASSEGGAFPTEAFF
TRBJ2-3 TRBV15 CATSRGSLSGRTDTQYF